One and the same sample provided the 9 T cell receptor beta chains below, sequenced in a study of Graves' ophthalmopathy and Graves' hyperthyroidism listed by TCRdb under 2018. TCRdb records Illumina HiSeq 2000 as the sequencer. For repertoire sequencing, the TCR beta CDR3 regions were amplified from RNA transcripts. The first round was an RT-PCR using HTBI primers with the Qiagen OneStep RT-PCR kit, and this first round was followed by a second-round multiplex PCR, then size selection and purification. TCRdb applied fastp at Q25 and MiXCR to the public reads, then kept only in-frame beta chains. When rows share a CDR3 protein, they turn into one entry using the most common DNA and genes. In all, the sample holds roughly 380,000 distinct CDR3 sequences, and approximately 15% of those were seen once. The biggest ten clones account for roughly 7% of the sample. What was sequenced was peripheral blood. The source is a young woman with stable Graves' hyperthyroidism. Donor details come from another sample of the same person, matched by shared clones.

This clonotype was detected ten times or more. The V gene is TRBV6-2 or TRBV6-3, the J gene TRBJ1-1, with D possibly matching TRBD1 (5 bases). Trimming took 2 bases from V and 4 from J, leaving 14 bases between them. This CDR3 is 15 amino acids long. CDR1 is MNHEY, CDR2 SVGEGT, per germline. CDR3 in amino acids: CASSYGGLGGTEAFF. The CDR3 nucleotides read TGTGCCAGCAGTTACGGGGGATTGGGTGGCACTGAAGCTTTCTTT.

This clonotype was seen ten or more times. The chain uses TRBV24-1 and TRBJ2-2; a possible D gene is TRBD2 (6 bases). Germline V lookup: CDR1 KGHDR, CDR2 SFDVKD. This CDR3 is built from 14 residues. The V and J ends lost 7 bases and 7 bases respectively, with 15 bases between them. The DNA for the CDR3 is TGTGCCACCAGGGACGGGACTTATATCGGGGAGCTGTTTTTT. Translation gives CATRDGTYIGELFF.

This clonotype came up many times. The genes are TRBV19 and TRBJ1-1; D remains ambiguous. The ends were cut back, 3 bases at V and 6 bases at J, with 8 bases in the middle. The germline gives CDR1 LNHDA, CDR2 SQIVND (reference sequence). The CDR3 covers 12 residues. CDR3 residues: CASSISYAEAFF. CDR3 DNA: TGTGCCAGTAGTATCTCTTACGCTGAAGCTTTCTTT.

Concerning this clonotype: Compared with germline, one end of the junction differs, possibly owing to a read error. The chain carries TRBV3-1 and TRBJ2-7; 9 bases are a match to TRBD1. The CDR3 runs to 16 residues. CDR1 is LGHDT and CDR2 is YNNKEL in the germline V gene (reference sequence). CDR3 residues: CASSEDGTGSPYEQYF. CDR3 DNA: TGTGCCAGCAGCGAAGATGGGACAGGGAGTCCCTACGAGCAGTACTTC.

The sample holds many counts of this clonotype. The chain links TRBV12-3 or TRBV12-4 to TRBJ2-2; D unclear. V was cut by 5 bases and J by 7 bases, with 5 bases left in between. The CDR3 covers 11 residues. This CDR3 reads CASSGVGELFF. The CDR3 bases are TGTGCCAGCAGTGGGGTCGGGGAGCTGTTTTTT.

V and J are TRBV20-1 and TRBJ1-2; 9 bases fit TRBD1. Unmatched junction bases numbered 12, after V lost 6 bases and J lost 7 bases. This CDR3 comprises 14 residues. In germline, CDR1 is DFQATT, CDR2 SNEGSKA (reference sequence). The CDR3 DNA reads TGCAGTGCGTCTACAGGGGGCGCGGCCCGTGGCTACACCTTC. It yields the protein CSASTGGAARGYTF.

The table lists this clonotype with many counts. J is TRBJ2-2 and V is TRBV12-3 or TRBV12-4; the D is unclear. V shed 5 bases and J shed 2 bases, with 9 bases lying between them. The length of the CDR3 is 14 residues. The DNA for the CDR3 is TGTGCCAGCAGTCCTCGACACAACACCGGGGAGCTGTTTTTT. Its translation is CASSPRHNTGELFF.

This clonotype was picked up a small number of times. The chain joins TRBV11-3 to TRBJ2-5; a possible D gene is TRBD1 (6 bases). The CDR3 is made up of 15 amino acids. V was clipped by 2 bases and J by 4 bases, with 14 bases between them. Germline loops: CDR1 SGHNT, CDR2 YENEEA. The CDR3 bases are TGTGCCAGCAGCTTAAGGGGACCCAGGGGAGAGACCCAGTACTTC. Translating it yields CASSLRGPRGETQYF.

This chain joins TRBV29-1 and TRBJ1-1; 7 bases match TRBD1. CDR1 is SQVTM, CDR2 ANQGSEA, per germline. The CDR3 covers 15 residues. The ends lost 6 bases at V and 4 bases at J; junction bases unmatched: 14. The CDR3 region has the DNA TGCAGCGTACTTAGGACAGGCCTGGAGGGCACTGAAGCTTTCTTT. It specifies CSVLRTGLEGTEAFF.